This section outlines one T cell receptor (beta chain) sequence together with its context. Data came from immunoSEQ multiplex PCR; TCRdb stores just in-frame clones and leaves some out. Here the sample spans around 71,000 clones, approximately 90% being singletons. This record comes from a study of OX40 agonist ivuxolimab in advanced cancers. The sample was CD4+ or CD8+ T cells sorted from blood, taken in a trial of the OX40 agonist ivuxolimab. The TCR was taken from an adult with an advanced solid tumor such as melanoma, head and neck, liver or kidney cancer.

The CDR3 spells CASSVGWDTQYF. CDR3 bases: TGTGCCAGCAGCGTAGGGTGGGATACGCAGTATTTT. J is TRBJ2-3 and V is TRBV9; D remains ambiguous. Trimming took 0 bases from V and 6 from J, leaving 5 bases between them. Germline CDR1 and CDR2: SGDLS and YYNGEE. CDR3 size: 12 residues.